The 7 T cell receptor beta chains given below trace back to one sample, sequenced in a study of shared clonotypes between healthy human individuals. Some clones are missing from TCRdb's copy, which holds only in-frame ones; the method was immunoSEQ multiplex PCR. The data contain around 2.5 million clones, roughly 93% of them singletons. Material: naive CD4+ T cells from PBMCs. Indicated subset: CD45RA+ positively selected. Source of these receptors: a man aged 18 to 35 in good health. Some clones in this sample may be carry-over from other donors' samples.

The V gene is TRBV7-2, the J gene TRBJ2-1; unclear D gene. Trimming took off 1 base at V and 7 bases at J, with 8 bases between the two ends. CDR3 length: 13 residues. Germline CDR1 is SGHTA and CDR2 is FQGNSA. The CDR3 DNA follows: TGTGCCAGCAGCTTAGATTGGGTGAATGAGCAGTTCTTC. The encoded protein is CASSLDWVNEQFF.

The chain couples TRBV7-6 to TRBJ2-7; D remains ambiguous. CDR1 and CDR2 from the germline V gene are SGHVS and FNYEAQ. The CDR3 runs 16 residues. V gave up 1 base and J gave up 4 bases, with 17 bases separating them. This CDR3 reads CASSLGRAKDPYEQYF. DNA for the CDR3: TGTGCCAGCAGCTTAGGCCGGGCCAAAGACCCATACGAGCAGTACTTC.

The gene calls are TRBV28 and TRBJ2-7; TRBD2 aligns across 7 bases. Germline loops: CDR1 MDHEN, CDR2 SYDVKM. The CDR3 extends over 14 amino acids. Trimming at V came to 2 bases and at J to 2 bases, leaving 3 bases not matched to a gene. The CDR3 protein is CASSLERGAYEQYF. In nucleotides, the CDR3 is TGTGCCAGCAGTTTAGAGCGGGGAGCCTACGAGCAGTACTTC.

V gene TRBV28 combines with J gene TRBJ2-1; D not resolved. Germline V gene sequence: CDR1 MDHEN, CDR2 SYDVKM. Trimming cost V 1 base and J 7 bases, with 11 bases left between them. The CDR3 runs 14 residues. Here the CDR3 reads CASSLSGLRNEQFF. As DNA, the CDR3 is TGTGCCAGCAGTTTATCGGGCCTGAGGAATGAGCAGTTCTTC. Full variable domain (remainder filled in from reference TRBV28 and TRBJ2-1): DVKVTQSSRYLVKRTGEKVFLECVQDMDHENMFWYRQDPGLGLRLIYFSYDVKMKEKGDIPEGYSVSREKKERFSLILESASTNQTSMYLCASSLSGLRNEQFFGPGTRLTVL.

This clone has only one observation. The same CDR3 can be traced to other DNA sequences in this sample. The V call is TRBV5-1, the J call TRBJ1-4; D call uncertain. The CDR3 loop spans 11 amino acids. Trimming removed 2 bases from V and 8 bases from J, with 4 bases in between. Germline values: CDR1 SGHRS, CDR2 YFSETQ. The CDR3 here is CASSLGEKLFF. CDR3 nucleotide sequence: TGCGCCAGCAGCTTAGGGGAAAAACTGTTTTTT.

The J gene is TRBJ2-3, the V gene TRBV7-9; D remains ambiguous. Germline V CDR1 and CDR2: SEHNR, FQNEAQ (reference sequence). V gave up 1 base and J gave up 6 bases, with 14 bases separating them. This CDR3 comprises 15 residues. The CDR3 DNA reads TGTGCCAGCAGCTTAGAAAGTGGGCCCACCGATACGCAGTATTTT. This encodes CASSLESGPTDTQYF.

As regards this clone: At the DNA level, this CDR3 is encoded by other sequences in the same sample as well. This chain connects TRBV5-1 to TRBJ2-1; D gene uncertain. CDR1 is SGHRS and CDR2 is YFSETQ in the germline V gene. This CDR3 contains 16 residues. The V and J ends lost 0 bases and 0 bases respectively, with 10 bases between them. CDR3 sequence: CASSLVGTSSYNEQFF. CDR3 in DNA: TGCGCCAGCAGCTTGGTGGGCACCAGCTCCTACAATGAGCAGTTCTTC.